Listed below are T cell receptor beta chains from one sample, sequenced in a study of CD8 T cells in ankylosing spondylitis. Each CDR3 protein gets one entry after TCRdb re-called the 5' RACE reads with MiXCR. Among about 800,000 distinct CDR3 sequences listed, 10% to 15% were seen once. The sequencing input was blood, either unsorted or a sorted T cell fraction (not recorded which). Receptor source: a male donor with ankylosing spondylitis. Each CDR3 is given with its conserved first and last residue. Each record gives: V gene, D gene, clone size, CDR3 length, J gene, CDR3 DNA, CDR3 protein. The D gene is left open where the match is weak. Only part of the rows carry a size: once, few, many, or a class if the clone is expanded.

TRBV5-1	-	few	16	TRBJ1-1	TGCGCCAGCAGCCCCAAAATAGCGGGTAAAGACACTGAAGCTTTCTTT	CASSPKIAGKDTEAFF
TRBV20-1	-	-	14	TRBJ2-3	TGCAGTGCTACGACCGGACTTACCACAGATACGCAGTATTTT	CSATTGLTTDTQYF
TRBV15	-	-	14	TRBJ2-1	TGTGCCACCAGCAGAGATCCACTAGCCGTTGAGCAGTTCTTC	CATSRDPLAVEQFF
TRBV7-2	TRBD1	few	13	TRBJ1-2	TGTGCCAGCAGCCTTACAGGGGACCATGGCTACACCTTC	CASSLTGDHGYTF
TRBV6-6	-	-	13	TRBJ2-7	TGTGCCAGCAGTTTCCTCAGGGGGGACGAGCAGTACTTC	CASSFLRGDEQYF
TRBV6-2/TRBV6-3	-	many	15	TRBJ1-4	TGTGCCAGCAGTCTCCTCCGTACAACTAATGAAAAACTGTTTTTT	CASSLLRTTNEKLFF
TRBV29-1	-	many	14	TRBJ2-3	TGCAGCGTAGCCCATGGGGTCTCCACAGATACGCAGTATTTT	CSVAHGVSTDTQYF
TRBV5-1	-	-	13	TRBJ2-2	TGCGCCAGCAGCTTTCGAGCAACCGGGGAGCTGTTTTTT	CASSFRATGELFF
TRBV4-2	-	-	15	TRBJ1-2	TGTGCCAGCAGCCAAATCGGGTTCGTGGGAGGAAGCTACACCTTC	CASSQIGFVGGSYTF
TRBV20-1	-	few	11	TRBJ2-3	TGCAGTGCTAGAGGGCCGGTTACGCAGTATTTT	CSARGPVTQYF
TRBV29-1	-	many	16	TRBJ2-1	TGCAGCGCCGCACCCCCTTTGAGGGAAATGGGCAATGAGCAGTTCTTC	CSAAPPLREMGNEQFF
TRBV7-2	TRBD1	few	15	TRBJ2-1	TGTGCCAGCAGCCTCCAGGGGGCCGGCTACAATGAGCAGTTCTTC	CASSLQGAGYNEQFF
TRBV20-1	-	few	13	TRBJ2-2	TGCAGTGCTAGCGGGAGAGCTGACGGGGAGCTGTTTTTT	CSASGRADGELFF
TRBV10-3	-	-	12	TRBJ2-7	TGTGCCATCAGTGACAGTTTACGCGAGCAGTACTTC	CAISDSLREQYF
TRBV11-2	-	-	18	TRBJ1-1	TGTGCCAGCAGCTTGAAATTGACCGGACCCTATTTGAACACTGAAGCTTTCTTT	CASSLKLTGPYLNTEAFF
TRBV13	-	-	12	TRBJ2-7	TGTGCCAGCAGCTTAGCGGAGGCCGGGCAGTACTTC	CASSLAEAGQYF